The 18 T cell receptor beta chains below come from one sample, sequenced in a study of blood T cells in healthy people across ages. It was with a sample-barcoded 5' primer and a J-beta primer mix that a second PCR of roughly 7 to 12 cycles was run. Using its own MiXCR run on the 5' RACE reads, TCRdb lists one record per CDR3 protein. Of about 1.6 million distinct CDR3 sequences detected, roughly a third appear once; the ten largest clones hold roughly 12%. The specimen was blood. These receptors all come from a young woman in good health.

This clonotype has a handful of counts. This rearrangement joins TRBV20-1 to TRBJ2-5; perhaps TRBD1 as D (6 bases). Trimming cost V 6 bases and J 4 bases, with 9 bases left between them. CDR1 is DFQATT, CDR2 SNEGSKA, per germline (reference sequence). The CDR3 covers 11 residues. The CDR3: CSAKDRETQYF. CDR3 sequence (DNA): TGCAGTGCAAAGGACAGAGAGACCCAGTACTTC.

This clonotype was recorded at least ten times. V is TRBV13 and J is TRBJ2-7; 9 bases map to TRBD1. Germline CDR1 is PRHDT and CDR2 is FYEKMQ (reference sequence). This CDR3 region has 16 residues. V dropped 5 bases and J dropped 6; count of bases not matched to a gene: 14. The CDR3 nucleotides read TGTGCCAGCAGCCCTCGGGACAGGGCCATGATCTTCGAGCAGTACTTC. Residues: CASSPRDRAMIFEQYF.

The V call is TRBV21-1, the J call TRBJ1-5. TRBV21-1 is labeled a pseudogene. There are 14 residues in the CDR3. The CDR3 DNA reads TGTGCCAGCAGCAATCCGACCGATAATCAGCCCCAGCATTTT. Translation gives CASSNPTDNQPQHF.

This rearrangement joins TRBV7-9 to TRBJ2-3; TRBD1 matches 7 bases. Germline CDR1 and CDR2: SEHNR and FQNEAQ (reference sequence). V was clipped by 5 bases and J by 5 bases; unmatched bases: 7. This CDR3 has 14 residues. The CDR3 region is CASSPPGGIDTQYF. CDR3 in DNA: TGTGCCAGCAGCCCCCCAGGGGGTATAGATACGCAGTATTTT.

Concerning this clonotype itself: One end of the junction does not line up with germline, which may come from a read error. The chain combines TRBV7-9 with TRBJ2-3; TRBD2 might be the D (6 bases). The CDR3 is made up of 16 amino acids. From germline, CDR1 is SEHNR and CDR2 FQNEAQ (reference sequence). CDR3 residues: CASSLVRGSGTGTQYF. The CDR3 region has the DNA TGTGCCAGCAGCTTAGTTCGGGGGAGCGGCACAGGTACGCAGTATTTT.

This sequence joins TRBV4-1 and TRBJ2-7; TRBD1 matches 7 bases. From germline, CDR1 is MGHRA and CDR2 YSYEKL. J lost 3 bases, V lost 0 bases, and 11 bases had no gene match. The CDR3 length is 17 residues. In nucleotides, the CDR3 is TGCGCCAGCAGCCAAGATAGGACGGAGACAGGGTTCTACGAGCAGTACTTC. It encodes CASSQDRTETGFYEQYF.

CDR3 DNA sequence: TGTGCCAGCAGCCTAAAGGGGGGGACTAGGCAAGATACGCAGTATTTT. This translates into CASSLKGGTRQDTQYF. The chain couples TRBV7-8 to TRBJ2-3, with TRBD2 matching 8 bases. Germline V lookup: CDR1 SGHVS, CDR2 FQNEAQ. The CDR3 is 16 residues long. Germline trimming cut 5 bases from V and 5 bases from J; bases unmatched to any gene: 12. Supplemented by reference TRBV7-8 and TRBJ2-3, the full variable domain reads GAGVSQSPRYKVAKRGQDVALRCDPISGHVSLFWYQQALGQGPEFLTYFQNEAQLDKSGLPSDRFFAERPEGSVSTLKIQRTQQEDSAVYLCASSLKGGTRQDTQYFGPGTRLTVL.

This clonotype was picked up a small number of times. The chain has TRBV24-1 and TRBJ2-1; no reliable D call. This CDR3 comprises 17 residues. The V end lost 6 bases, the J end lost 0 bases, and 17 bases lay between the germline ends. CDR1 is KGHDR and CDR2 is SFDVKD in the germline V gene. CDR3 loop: CATSTTKTSSSYNEQFF. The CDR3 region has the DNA TGTGCCACCAGTACGACCAAAACCTCGAGCTCCTACAATGAGCAGTTCTTC.

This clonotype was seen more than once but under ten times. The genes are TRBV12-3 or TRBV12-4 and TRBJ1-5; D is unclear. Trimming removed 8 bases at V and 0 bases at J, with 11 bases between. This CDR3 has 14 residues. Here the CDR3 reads CASGTDYSNQPQHF. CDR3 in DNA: TGTGCCAGCGGCACGGACTATAGCAATCAGCCCCAGCATTTT.

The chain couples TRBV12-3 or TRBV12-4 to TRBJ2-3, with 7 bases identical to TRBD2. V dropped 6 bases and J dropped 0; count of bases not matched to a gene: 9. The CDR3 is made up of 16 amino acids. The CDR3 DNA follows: TGTGCCAGCAGCCCCGTGCTAGCGGCTAGCACAGATACGCAGTATTTT. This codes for CASSPVLAASTDTQYF.

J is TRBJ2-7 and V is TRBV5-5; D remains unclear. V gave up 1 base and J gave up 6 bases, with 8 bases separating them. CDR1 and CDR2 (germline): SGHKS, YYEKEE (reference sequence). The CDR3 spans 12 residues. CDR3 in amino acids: CASSLIRAEQYF. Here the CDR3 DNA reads TGTGCCAGCAGCTTGATAAGGGCCGAGCAGTACTTC.

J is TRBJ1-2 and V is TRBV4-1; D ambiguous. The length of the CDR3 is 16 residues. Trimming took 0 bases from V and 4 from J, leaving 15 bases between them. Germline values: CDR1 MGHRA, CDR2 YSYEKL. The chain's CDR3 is CASSQDPVGRGYGYTF. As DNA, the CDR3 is TGCGCCAGCAGCCAAGACCCAGTGGGAAGAGGCTATGGCTACACCTTC.

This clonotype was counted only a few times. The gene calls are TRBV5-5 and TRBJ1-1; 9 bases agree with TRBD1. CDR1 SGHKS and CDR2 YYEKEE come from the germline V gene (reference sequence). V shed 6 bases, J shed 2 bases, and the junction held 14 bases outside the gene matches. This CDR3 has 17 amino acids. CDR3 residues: CASTHQGGTGLNTEAFF. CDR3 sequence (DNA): TGTGCCAGCACCCACCAGGGGGGGACAGGGCTAAACACTGAAGCTTTCTTT.

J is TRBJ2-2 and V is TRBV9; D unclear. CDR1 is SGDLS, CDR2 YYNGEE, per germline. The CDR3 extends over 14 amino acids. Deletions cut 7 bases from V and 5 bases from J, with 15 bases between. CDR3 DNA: TGTGCCAGCCGAACAGCCTCGAGGACCGGGGAGCTGTTTTTT. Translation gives CASRTASRTGELFF.

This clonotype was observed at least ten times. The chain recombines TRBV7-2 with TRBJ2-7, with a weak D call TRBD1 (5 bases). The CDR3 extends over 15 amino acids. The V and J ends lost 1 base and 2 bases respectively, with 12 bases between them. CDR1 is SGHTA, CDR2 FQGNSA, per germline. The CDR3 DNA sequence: TGTGCCAGCAGCTTAGACCTCGGACACACCTACGAGCAGTACTTC. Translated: CASSLDLGHTYEQYF.

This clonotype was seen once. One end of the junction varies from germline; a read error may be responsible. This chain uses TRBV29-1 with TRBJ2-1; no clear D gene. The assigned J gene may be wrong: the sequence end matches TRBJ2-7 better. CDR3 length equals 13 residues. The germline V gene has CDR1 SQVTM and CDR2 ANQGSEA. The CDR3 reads CSVEAQTPLEQYF. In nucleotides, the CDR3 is TGCAGCGTGGAAGCCCAAACCCCGCTCGAGCAGTACTTC.

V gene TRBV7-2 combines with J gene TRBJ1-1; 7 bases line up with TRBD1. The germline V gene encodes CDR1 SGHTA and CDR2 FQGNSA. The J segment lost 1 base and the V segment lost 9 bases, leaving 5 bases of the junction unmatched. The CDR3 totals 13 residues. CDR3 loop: CARGDSQNTEAFF. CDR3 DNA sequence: TGTGCCAGAGGGGACAGTCAGAACACTGAAGCTTTCTTT.

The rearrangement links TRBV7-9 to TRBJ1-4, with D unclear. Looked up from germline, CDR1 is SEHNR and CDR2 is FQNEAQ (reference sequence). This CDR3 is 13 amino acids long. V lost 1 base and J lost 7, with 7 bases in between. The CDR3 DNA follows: TGTGCCAGCAGCTTAGTGGGCCCTGAAAAACTGTTTTTT. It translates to CASSLVGPEKLFF.